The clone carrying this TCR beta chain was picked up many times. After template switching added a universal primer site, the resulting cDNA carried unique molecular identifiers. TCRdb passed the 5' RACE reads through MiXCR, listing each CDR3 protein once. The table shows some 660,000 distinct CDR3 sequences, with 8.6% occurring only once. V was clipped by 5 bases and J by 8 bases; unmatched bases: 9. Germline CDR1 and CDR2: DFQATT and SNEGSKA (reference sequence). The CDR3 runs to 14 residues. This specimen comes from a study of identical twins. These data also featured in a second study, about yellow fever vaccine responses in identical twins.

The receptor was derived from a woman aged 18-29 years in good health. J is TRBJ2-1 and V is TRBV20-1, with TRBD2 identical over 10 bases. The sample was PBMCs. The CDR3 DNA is TGCAGTGCTCCACCGACTAGCGGGCACTATGAGCAGTTCTTC. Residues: CSAPPTSGHYEQFF.